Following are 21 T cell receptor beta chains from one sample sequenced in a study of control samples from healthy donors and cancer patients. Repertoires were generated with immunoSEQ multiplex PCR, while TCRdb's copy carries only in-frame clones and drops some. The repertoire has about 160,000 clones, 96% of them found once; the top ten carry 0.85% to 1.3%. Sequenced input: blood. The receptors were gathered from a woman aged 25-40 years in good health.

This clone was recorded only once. The CDR3 here is CATSDSPPYEQYF. Written as DNA, the CDR3 is TGTGCCACCAGTGATTCGCCTCCCTACGAGCAGTACTTC. The chain has TRBV24-1 and TRBJ2-7; no reliable D call. Germline loops: CDR1 KGHDR, CDR2 SFDVKD. The ends were cut back, 2 bases at V and 2 bases at J, with 6 bases in the middle. The CDR3 sequence is 13 residues long.

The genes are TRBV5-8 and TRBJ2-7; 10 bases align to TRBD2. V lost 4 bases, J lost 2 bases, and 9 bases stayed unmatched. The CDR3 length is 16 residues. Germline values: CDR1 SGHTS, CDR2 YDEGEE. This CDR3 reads CASSNPWTSGTYEQYF. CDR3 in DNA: TGTGCCAGCAGCAACCCCTGGACTAGCGGTACCTACGAGCAGTACTTC.

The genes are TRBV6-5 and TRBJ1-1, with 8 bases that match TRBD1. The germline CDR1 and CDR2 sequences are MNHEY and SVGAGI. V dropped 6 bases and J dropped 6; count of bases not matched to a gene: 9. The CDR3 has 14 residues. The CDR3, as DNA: TGTGCCAGCAGGGGGACAGGTTCCCTACCTGAAGCTTTCTTT. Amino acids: CASRGTGSLPEAFF.

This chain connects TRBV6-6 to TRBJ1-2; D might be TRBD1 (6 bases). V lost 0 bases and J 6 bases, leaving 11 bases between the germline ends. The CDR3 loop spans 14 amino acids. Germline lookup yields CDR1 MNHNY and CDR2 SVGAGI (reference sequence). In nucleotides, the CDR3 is TGTGCCAGCAGTTACTCCGGGGGGCTGGATGGCTACACCTTC. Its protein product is CASSYSGGLDGYTF.

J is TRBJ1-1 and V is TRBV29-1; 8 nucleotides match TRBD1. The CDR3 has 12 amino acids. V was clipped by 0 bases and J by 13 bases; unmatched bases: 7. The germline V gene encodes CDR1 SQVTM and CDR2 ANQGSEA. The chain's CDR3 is CSVEDQAGGVFF. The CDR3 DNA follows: TGCAGCGTTGAAGATCAGGCAGGGGGCGTTTTCTTT.

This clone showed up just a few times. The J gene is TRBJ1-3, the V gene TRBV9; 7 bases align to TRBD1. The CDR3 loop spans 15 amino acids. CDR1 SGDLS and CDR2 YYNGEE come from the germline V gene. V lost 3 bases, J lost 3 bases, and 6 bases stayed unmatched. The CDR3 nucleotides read TGTGCCAGCAGCGCAGGGGGTATGGGTGGAAACACCATATATTTT. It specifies CASSAGGMGGNTIYF. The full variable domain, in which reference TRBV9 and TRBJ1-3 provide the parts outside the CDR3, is DSGVTQTPKHLITATGQRVTLRCSPRSGDLSVYWYQQSLDQGLQFLIQYYNGEERAKGNILERFSAQQFPDLHSELNLSSLELGDSALYFCASSAGGMGGNTIYFGEGSWLTVV.

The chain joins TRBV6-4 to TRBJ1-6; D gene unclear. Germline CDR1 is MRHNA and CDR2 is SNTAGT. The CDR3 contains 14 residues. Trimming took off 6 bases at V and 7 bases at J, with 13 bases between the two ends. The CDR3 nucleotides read TGTGCCAGCAGCGACGGACCTGGAAATTCACCCCTCCACTTT. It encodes CASSDGPGNSPLHF.

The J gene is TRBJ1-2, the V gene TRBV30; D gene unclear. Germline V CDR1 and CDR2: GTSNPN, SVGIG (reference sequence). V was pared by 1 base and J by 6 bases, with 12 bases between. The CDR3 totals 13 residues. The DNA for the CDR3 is TGTGCCTGGAGTGGAGGGCCAGATCATGGCTACACCTTC. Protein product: CAWSGGPDHGYTF.

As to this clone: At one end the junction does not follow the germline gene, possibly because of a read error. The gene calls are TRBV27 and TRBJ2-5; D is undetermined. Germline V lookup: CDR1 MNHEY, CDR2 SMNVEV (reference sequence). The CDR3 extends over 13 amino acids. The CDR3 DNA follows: TGTGCCAGCAGAGCCTCAGCCCAAGTGACCCAGTACTTC. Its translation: CASRASAQVTQYF.

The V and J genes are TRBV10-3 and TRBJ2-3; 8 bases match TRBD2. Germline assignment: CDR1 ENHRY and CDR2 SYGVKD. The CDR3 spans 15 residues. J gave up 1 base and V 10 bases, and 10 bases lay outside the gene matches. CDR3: CANSLAGGRTDTQYF. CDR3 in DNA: TGTGCCAACTCATTGGCGGGGGGCCGCACAGATACGCAGTATTTT.

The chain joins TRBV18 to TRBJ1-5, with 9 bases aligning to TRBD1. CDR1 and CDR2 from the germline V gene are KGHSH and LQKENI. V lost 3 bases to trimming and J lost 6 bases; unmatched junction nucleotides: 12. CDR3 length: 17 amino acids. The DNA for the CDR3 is TGTGCCAGCTCACCCGTCCCGGGACAGGGTTATTTTCAGCCCCAGCATTTT. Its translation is CASSPVPGQGYFQPQHF.

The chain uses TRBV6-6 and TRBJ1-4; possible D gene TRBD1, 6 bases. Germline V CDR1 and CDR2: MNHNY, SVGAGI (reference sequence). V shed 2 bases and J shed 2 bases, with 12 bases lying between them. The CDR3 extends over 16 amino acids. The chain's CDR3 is CASSYGGQLTNEKLFF. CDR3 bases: TGTGCCAGCAGTTACGGGGGGCAGTTGACTAATGAAAAACTGTTTTTT.

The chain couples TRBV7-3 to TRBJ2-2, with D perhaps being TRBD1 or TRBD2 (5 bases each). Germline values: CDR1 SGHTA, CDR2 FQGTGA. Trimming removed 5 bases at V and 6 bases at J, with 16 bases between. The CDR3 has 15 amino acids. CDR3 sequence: CASSPYRDPPGELFF. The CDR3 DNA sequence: TGTGCCAGCAGCCCCTACCGGGACCCCCCCGGGGAGCTGTTTTTT.

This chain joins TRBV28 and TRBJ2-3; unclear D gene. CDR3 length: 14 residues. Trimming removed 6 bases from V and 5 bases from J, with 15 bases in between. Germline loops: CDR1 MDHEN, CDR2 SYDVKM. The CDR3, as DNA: TGTGCCAGCAGGTGGGCCAGTCGAGGAGATACGCAGTATTTT. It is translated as CASRWASRGDTQYF.

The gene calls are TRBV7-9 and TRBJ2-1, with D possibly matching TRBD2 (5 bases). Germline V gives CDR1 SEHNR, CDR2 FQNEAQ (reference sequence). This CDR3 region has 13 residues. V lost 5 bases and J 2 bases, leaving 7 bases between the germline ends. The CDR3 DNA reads TGTGCCAGCAGCCTCGGGACCTACAATGAGCAGTTCTTC. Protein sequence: CASSLGTYNEQFF.

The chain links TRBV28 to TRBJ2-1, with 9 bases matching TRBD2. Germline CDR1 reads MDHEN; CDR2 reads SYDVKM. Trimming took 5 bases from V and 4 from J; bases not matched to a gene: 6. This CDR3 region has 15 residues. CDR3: CASSQTSGLYNEQFF. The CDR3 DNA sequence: TGTGCCAGCAGTCAGACTAGCGGTCTTTACAATGAGCAGTTCTTC.

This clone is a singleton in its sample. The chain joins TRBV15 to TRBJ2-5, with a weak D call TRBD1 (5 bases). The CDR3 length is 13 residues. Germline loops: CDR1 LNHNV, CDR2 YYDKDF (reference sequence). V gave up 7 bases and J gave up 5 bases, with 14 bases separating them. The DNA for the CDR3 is TGTGCCACCAAAGGCAGGGATCGGGAGACCCAGTACTTC. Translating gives CATKGRDRETQYF.

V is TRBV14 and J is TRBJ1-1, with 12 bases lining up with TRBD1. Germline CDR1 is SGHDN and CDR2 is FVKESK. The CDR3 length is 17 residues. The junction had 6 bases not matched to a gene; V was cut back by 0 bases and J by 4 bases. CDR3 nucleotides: TGTGCCAGCAGCCAAGATCCGGGACAGGGGGCGCTCACTGAAGCTTTCTTT. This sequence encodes CASSQDPGQGALTEAFF. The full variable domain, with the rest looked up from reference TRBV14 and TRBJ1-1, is EAGVTQFPSHSVIEKGQTVTLRCDPISGHDNLYWYRRVMGKEIKFLLHFVKESKQDESGMPNNRFLAERTGGTYSTLKVQPAELEDSGVYFCASSQDPGQGALTEAFFGQGTRLTVV.

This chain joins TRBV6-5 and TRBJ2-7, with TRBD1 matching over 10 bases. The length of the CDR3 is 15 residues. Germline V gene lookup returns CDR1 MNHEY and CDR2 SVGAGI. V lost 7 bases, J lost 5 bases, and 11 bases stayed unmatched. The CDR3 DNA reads TGTGCCAGCATCCTCCGCTTGGGGACAGGGGACGAGCAGTACTTC. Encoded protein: CASILRLGTGDEQYF.

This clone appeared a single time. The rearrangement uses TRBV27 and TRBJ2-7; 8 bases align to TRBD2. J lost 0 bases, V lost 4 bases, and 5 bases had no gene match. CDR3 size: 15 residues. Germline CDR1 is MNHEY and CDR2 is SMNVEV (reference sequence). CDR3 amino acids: CASSYRGGSSYEQYF. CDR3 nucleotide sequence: TGTGCCAGCAGTTATCGCGGGGGGAGCTCCTACGAGCAGTACTTC.

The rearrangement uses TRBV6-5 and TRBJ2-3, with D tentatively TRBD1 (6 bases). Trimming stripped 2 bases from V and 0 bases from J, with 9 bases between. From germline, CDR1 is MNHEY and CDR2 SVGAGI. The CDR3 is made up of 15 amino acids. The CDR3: CASSYAGDSTDTQYF. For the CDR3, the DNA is TGTGCCAGCAGTTACGCAGGGGATAGCACAGATACGCAGTATTTT.